This TCR beta chain was obtained from a study of shared clonotypes between healthy human individuals. Sequenced by immunoSEQ multiplex PCR; TCRdb stores in-frame clones only, minus some. The repertoire consists of around 1.9 million clones, with approximately 94% occurring once and the leading ten covering more than 1.5%. The naive CD8 subset, CD45RO-negative cells positively selected for CCR7, excluded terminally differentiated effector memory CD45RA+ cells. Donors were healthy HIV-negative adults without recent acute infections or vaccinations. The CDR3 is 14 amino acids. V lost 4 bases to trimming and J lost 1 base; unmatched junction nucleotides: 3. Germline loops: CDR1 MNHEY, CDR2 SVGAGI.

The TCR originated in a young man in good health. Some clones in this sample may be carry-over from other donors' samples. The rearrangement uses TRBV6-5 and TRBJ1-1; 7 bases line up with TRBD1. Sequencing used naive CD8+ T cells from PBMCs. The CDR3 protein is CASSSWDRNTEAFF. The CDR3 region has the DNA TGTGCCAGCAGTTCGTGGGACAGGAACACTGAAGCTTTCTTT.